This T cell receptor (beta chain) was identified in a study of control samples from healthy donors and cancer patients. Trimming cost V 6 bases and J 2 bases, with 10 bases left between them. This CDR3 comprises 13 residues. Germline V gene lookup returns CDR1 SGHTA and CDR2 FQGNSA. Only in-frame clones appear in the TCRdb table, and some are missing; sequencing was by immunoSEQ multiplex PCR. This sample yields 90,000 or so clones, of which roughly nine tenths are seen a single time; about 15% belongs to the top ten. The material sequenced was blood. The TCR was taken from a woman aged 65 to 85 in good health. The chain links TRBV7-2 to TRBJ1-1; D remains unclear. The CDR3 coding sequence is TGTGCCAGCAGACCTACAGCCAACACTGAAGCTTTCTTT. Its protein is CASRPTANTEAFF. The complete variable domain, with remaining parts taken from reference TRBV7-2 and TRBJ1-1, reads GAGVSQSPSNKVTEKGKDVELRCDPISGHTALYWYRQSLGQGLEFLIYFQGNSAPDKSGLPSDRFSAERTGGSVSTLTIQRTQQEDSAVYLCASRPTANTEAFFGQGTRLTVV.